This entry concerns a single T cell receptor (beta chain). Its antigen is undetermined. This PCR relied on a set of 60 Vbeta primers and 13 Jbeta primers. TCRdb's copy holds only in-frame clones and misses some; the assay was immunoSEQ multiplex PCR. The sample has roughly 170,000 clones; 80% to 85% are singletons. Each of the donors was a healthy bone marrow donor. This specimen comes from a study of cytomegalovirus exposure and HLA in healthy donors. Trimming cost V 5 bases and J 1 base, with 16 bases left between them. The CDR3 has 16 residues. Germline CDR1 SEHNR, CDR2 FQNEAQ (reference sequence). General study findings and limits: TCR beta V- and J-gene trimming, according to a later analysis, was linked to a missense DCLRE1C variant.

Material: PBMCs. The chain recombines TRBV7-9 with TRBJ2-3; D perhaps matches TRBD1 (6 bases). The source is a woman aged 25 to 39 in good health and CMV-seronegative. CDR3 amino acids: CASSLLRQGRTDTQYF. The CDR3 DNA reads as TGTGCCAGCAGCCTACTTCGTCAGGGGCGCACAGATACGCAGTATTTT.